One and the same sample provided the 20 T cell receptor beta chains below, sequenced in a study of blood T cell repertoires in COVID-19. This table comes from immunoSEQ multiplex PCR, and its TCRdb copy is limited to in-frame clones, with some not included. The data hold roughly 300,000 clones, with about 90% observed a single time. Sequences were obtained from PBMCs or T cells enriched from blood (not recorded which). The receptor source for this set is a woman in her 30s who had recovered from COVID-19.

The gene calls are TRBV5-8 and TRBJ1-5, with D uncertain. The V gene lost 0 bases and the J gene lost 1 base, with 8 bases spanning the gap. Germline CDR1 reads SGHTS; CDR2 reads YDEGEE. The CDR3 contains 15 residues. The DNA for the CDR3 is TGTGCCAGCAGCTTGGCCGGTCCGAGCAATCAGCCCCAGCATTTT. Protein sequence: CASSLAGPSNQPQHF.

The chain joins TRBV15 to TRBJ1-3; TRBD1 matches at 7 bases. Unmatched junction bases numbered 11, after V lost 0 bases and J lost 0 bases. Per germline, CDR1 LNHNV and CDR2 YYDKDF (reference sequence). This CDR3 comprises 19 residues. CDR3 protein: CATSRDFGTVKSSGNTIYF. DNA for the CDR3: TGTGCCACCAGCAGAGATTTTGGGACAGTGAAAAGCTCTGGAAACACCATATATTTT.

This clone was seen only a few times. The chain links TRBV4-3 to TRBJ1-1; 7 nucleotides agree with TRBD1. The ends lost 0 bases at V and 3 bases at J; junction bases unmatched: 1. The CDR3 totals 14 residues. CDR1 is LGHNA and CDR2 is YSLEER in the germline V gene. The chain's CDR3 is CASSQDDRDTEAFF. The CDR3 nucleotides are TGCGCCAGCAGCCAAGATGACAGGGACACTGAAGCTTTCTTT.

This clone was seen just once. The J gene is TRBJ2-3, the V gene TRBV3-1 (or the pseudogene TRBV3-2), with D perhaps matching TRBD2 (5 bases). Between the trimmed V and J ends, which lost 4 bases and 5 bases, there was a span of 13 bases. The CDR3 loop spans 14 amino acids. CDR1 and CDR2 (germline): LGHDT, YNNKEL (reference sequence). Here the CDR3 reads CASSLAGGGDTQYF. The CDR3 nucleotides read TGTGCCAGCAGCCTGGCCGGAGGTGGAGATACGCAGTATTTT.

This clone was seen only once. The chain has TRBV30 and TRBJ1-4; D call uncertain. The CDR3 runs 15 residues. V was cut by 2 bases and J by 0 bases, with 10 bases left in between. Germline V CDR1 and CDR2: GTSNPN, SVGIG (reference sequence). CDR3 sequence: CAWSPKTPTNEKLFF. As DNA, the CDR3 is TGTGCCTGGAGTCCTAAGACTCCAACTAATGAAAAACTGTTTTTT. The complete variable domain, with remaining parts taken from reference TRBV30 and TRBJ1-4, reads SQTIHQWPATLVQPVGSPLSLECTVEGTSNPNLYWYRQAAGRGLQLLFYSVGIGQISSEVPQNLSASRPQDRQFILSSKKLLLSDSGFYLCAWSPKTPTNEKLFFGSGTQLSVL.

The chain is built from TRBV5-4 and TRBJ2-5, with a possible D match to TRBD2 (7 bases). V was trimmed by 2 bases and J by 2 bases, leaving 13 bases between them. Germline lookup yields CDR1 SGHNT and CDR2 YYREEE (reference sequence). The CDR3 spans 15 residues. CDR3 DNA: TGTGCCAGCAGCTTAGGGGGGCGGGGGCAAGAGACCCAGTACTTC. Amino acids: CASSLGGRGQETQYF.

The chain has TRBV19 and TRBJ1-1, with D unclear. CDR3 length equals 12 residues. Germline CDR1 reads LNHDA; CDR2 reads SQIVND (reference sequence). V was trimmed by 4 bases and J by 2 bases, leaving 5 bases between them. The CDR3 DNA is TGTGCCAGTAGTAAGCCAAACACTGAAGCTTTCTTT. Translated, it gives CASSKPNTEAFF.

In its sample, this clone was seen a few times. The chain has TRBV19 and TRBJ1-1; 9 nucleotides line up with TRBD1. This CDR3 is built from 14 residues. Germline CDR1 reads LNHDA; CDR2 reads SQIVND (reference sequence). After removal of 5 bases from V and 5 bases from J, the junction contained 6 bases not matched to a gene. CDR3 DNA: TGTGCCAGTAGTCGCGGGACAGGGTGGACTGAAGCTTTCTTT. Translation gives CASSRGTGWTEAFF.

For the CDR3, the DNA is TGCGCCAGCAGCTTGGTCCCCGATCAGCCCCAGCATTTT. This gives the protein CASSLVPDQPQHF. The rearrangement joins TRBV5-1 to TRBJ1-5; D is unclear. Germline CDR1 SGHRS, CDR2 YFSETQ. This CDR3 has 13 amino acids. Between the trimmed V and J ends, which lost 0 bases and 5 bases, there was a span of 6 bases.

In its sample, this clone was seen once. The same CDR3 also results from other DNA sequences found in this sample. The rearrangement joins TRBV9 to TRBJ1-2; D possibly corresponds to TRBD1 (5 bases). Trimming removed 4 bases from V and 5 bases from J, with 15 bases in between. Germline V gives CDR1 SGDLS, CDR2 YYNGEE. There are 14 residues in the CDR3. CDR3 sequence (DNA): TGTGCCAGCAGCCCGACCGGGGGGGGTTATGGCTACACCTTC. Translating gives CASSPTGGGYGYTF.

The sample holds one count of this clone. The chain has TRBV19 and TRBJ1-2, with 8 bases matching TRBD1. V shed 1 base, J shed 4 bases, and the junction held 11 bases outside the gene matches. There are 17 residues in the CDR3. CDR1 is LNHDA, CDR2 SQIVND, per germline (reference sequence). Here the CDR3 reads CASSIAPQGARIYGYTF. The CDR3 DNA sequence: TGTGCCAGTAGTATAGCCCCCCAGGGGGCGCGTATCTATGGCTACACCTTC.

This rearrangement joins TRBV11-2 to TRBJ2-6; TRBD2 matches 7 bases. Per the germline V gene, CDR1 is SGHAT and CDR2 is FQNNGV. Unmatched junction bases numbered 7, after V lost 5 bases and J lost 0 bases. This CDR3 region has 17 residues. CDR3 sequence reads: CASSPSSGGSGANVLTF. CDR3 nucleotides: TGTGCCAGCAGCCCTTCGTCGGGGGGCTCTGGGGCCAACGTCCTGACTTTC. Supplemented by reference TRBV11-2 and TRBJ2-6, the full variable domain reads EAGVAQSPRYKIIEKRQSVAFWCNPISGHATLYWYQQILGQGPKLLIQFQNNGVVDDSQLPKDRFSAERLKGVDSTLKIQPAKLEDSAVYLCASSPSSGGSGANVLTFGAGSRLTVL.

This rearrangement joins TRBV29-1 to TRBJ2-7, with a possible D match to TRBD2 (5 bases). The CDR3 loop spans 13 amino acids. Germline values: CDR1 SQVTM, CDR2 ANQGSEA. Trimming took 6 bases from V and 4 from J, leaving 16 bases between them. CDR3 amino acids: CSVKFTGGYEQYF. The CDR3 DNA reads TGCAGCGTCAAATTCACGGGCGGGTACGAGCAGTACTTC.

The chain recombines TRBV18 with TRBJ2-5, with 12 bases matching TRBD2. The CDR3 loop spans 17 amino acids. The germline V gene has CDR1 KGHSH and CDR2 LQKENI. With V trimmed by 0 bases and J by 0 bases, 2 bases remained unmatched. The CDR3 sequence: CASSPPSSGGDQETQYF. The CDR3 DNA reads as TGTGCCAGCTCACCACCGTCTAGCGGGGGGGACCAAGAGACCCAGTACTTC. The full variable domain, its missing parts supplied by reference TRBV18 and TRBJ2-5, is NAGVMQNPRHLVRRRGQEARLRCSPMKGHSHVYWYRQLPEEGLKFMVYLQKENIIDESGMPKERFSAEFPKEGPSILRIQQVVRGDSAAYFCASSPPSSGGDQETQYFGPGTRLLVL.

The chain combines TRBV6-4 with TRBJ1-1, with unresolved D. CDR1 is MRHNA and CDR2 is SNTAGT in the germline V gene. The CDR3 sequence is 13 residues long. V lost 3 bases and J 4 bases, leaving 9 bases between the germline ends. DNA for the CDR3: TGTGCCAGCAGTGAAGAGGTGGGCACTGAAGCTTTCTTT. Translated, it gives CASSEEVGTEAFF.

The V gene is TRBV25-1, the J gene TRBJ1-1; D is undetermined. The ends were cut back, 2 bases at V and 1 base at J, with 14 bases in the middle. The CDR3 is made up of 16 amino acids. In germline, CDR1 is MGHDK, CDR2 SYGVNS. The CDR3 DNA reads TGTGCCAGCAGTGAACTTGGGTTGGGCAGGAACACTGAAGCTTTCTTT. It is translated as CASSELGLGRNTEAFF. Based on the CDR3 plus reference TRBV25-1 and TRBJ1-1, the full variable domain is EADIYQTPRYLVIGTGKKITLECSQTMGHDKMYWYQQDPGMELHLIHYSYGVNSTEKGDLSSESTVSRIRTEHFPLTLESARPSHTSQYLCASSELGLGRNTEAFFGQGTRLTVV.

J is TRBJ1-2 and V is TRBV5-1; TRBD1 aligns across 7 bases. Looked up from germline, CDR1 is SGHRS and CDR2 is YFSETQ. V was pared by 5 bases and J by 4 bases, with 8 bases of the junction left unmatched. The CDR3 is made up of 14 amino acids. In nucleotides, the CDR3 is TGCGCCAGCAGTCAAACCCAGGGGGGCTATGGCTACACCTTC. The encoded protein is CASSQTQGGYGYTF.

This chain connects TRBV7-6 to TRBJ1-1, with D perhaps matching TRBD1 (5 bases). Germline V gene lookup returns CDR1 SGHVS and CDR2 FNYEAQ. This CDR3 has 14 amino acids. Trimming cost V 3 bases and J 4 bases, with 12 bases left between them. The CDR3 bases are TGTGCCAGCAGCTTTTCCCAGGGAGGCACTGAAGCTTTCTTT. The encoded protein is CASSFSQGGTEAFF.

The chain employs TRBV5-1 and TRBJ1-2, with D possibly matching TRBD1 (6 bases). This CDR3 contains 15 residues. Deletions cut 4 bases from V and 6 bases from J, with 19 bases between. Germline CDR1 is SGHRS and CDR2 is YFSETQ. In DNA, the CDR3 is TGCGCCAGCAGCCCCGGGACACCTCCAGCCGATGGCTACACCTTC. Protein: CASSPGTPPADGYTF.

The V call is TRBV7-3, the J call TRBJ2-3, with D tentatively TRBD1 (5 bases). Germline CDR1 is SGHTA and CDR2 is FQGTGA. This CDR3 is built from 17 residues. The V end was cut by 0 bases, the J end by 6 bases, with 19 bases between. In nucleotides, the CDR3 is TGTGCCAGCAGCTTAACACCAGGGATTCCAGCATCCGATACGCAGTATTTT. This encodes CASSLTPGIPASDTQYF. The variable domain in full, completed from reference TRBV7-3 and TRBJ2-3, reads GAGVSQTPSNKVTEKGKYVELRCDPISGHTALYWYRQSLGQGPEFLIYFQGTGAADDSGLPNDRFFAVRPEGSVSTLKIQRTERGDSAVYLCASSLTPGIPASDTQYFGPGTRLTVL.